This T cell receptor (beta chain) was recorded in a study of beta chain features in type 1 diabetes. Study-wide points: Individuals with type 1 diabetes displayed fewer insertions and more deletions at VDJ junctions. TCRB CDR3s were moderately but significantly shorter in Type 1 diabetes patients in all four CD4+ subsets.

The J segment lost 4 bases and the V segment lost 3 bases, leaving 4 bases of the junction unmatched. The CDR3 is 14 amino acids. Looked up from germline, CDR1 is MGHDK and CDR2 is SYGVNS. This clone showed up just a few times. As yet, its antigen is unknown. The authors reverse transcribed all of the isolated RNA, so sequencing captured expressed TCRB transcripts. Repertoires were generated with immunoSEQ multiplex PCR, while TCRdb's copy carries only in-frame clones and drops some. The sample contains roughly 26,000 clones, approximately 53% of which appear only once. The rearrangement joins TRBV25-1 to TRBJ2-7, with TRBD1 matching 9 bases. The sequenced sample was stem cell memory CD4+ T cells from blood. The clonotype was recovered from a man aged 25-45 years with type 1 diabetes. The CDR3 reads CASSDPGQGYEQYF. The CDR3 coding sequence is TGTGCCAGCAGTGACCCGGGACAGGGTTACGAGCAGTACTTC.